Below are 18 T cell receptor beta chains sequenced from a single sample in a study of blood T cell repertoires in COVID-19. Sequencing used immunoSEQ multiplex PCR; TCRdb keeps in-frame clones, though not all of them. The table lists about 240,000 clones, around 86% of them singletons. The sample consisted of peripheral blood. These receptors originate from a woman aged 50 to 60 with COVID-19, enrolled during active disease.

The chain has TRBV27 and TRBJ1-2; a possible D gene is TRBD1 (6 bases). The CDR3 has 14 residues. The ends were cut back, 3 bases at V and 5 bases at J, with 13 bases in the middle. From germline, CDR1 is MNHEY and CDR2 SMNVEV (reference sequence). CDR3 sequence (DNA): TGTGCCAGCAGTTTTCCCGGGGGGCCTTATGGCTACACCTTC. It translates to CASSFPGGPYGYTF.

The CDR3 DNA reads as TGTGCCAGCAGCTTGGGGCCAGGGTCTGGCTATGGCTACACCTTC. It encodes CASSLGPGSGYGYTF. This chain joins TRBV5-8 and TRBJ1-2, with a possible D match to TRBD1 (5 bases). The CDR3 is 15 residues long. CDR1 is SGHTS and CDR2 is YDEGEE in the germline V gene. V lost 0 bases and J 4 bases, leaving 13 bases between the germline ends.

V is TRBV5-6 and J is TRBJ2-1; D is perhaps TRBD1 (6 bases). The CDR3 is made up of 15 amino acids. Germline V lookup: CDR1 SGHDT, CDR2 YYEEEE. Trimming removed 5 bases at V and 0 bases at J, with 12 bases between. CDR3 nucleotides: TGTGCCAGCAGTCGTGGACAGAGCTCCTACAATGAGCAGTTCTTC. It translates to CASSRGQSSYNEQFF.

V usage is TRBV29-1 and J usage is TRBJ2-3, with D perhaps TRBD2 (5 bases). This CDR3 has 16 amino acids. From germline, CDR1 is SQVTM and CDR2 ANQGSEA. V lost 6 bases, J lost 0 bases, and 19 bases lay in between. CDR3 residues: CSVQGRDDASTDTQYF. The CDR3 bases are TGCAGCGTCCAAGGACGGGATGATGCTAGCACAGATACGCAGTATTTT.

The chain employs TRBV28 and TRBJ2-3; possibly TRBD1 for D (6 bases). The CDR3 spans 15 residues. CDR1 and CDR2 from the germline V gene are MDHEN and SYDVKM. V lost 2 bases to trimming and J lost 1 base, with 10 bases between them. CDR3 region: CASSLTGQGTDTQYF. The CDR3, as DNA: TGTGCCAGCAGTTTAACAGGGCAGGGCACAGATACGCAGTATTTT.

There are a few counts of this clone. The V gene is TRBV19, the J gene TRBJ2-4, with a possible D match to TRBD2 (5 bases). The CDR3 sequence is 14 residues long. V lost 1 base and J lost 8, with 12 bases in between. The germline gives CDR1 LNHDA, CDR2 SQIVND (reference sequence). In nucleotides, the CDR3 is TGTGCCAGTAGTATAGGGGCCGAGGGAGACATTCAGTACTTC. Its translation is CASSIGAEGDIQYF.

The chain carries TRBV5-4 and TRBJ2-2, with 8 nucleotides matching TRBD1. CDR3 length equals 16 residues. Trimming took 4 bases from V and 7 from J; bases not matched to a gene: 12. CDR1 is SGHNT, CDR2 YYREEE, per germline (reference sequence). The CDR3 region is CASSPGGRGQGGELFF. The CDR3 coding sequence is TGTGCCAGCAGCCCTGGGGGCAGGGGGCAGGGCGGGGAGCTGTTTTTT.

This clone was recorded a few times. The genes are TRBV4-1 and TRBJ1-3; D not certain. The V gene lost 1 base and the J gene lost 0 bases, with 13 bases spanning the gap. CDR1 is MGHRA, CDR2 YSYEKL, per germline. The CDR3 extends over 17 amino acids. CDR3 nucleotides: TGCGCCAGCAGCCAAGGGTTCGGAGGGCTCTCTGGAAACACCATATATTTT. It is translated as CASSQGFGGLSGNTIYF.

Only one count was recorded for this clone. CDR3 DNA sequence: TGTGCCAGTAGTAGCAGGGGCGCAGTGAACTACAATGAGCAGTTCTTC. It encodes CASSSRGAVNYNEQFF. The J gene is TRBJ2-1, the V gene TRBV19; weak D call: TRBD1 (6 bases). Germline V lookup: CDR1 LNHDA, CDR2 SQIVND (reference sequence). CDR3 length equals 16 residues. The germline V and J ends were trimmed by 4 bases and 3 bases, with 16 bases remaining between them. Together with reference TRBV19 and TRBJ2-1, the CDR3 gives the full variable domain: DGGITQSPKYLFRKEGQNVTLSCEQNLNHDAMYWYRQDPGQGLRLIYYSQIVNDFQKGDIAEGYSVSREKKESFPLTVTSAQKNPTAFYLCASSSRGAVNYNEQFFGPGTRLTVL.

In this sample, this clone turned up a few times. V and J are TRBV21-1 and TRBJ1-3; the table's D call, TRBD1, has no DNA check behind it. TRBV21-1 is annotated as a pseudogene. CDR3 length: 16 residues. The CDR3 nucleotides read TGTGCCAGCAGCACGCGGGACAGCGTCTCTGGAAACACCATATATTTT. This codes for CASSTRDSVSGNTIYF.

This clone was counted once. The chain employs TRBV7-7 and TRBJ2-1; 9 bases are shared with TRBD2. The CDR3 contains 19 residues. Per the germline V gene, CDR1 is SSHAT and CDR2 is FNYEAQ (reference sequence). The V and J ends lost 0 bases and 3 bases, in that order; junction bases with no gene match: 12. CDR3 residues: CASSLARYRTSESYNEQFF. The CDR3 DNA is TGTGCCAGCAGCTTAGCGAGATACAGGACTAGCGAGAGCTACAATGAGCAGTTCTTC.

The chain carries TRBV6-1 and TRBJ1-1; 8 bases map to TRBD1. J lost 1 base, V lost 2 bases, and 9 bases had no gene match. Germline CDR1 MNHNS, CDR2 SASEGT. The CDR3 has 17 amino acids. The CDR3 DNA follows: TGTGCCAGCAGTGAATTGACAGGGGACCTTAAGAACACTGAAGCTTTCTTT. Translation: CASSELTGDLKNTEAFF.

The chain couples TRBV19 to TRBJ1-1, with 7 nucleotides matching TRBD1. The V gene's germline CDR1 is LNHDA and CDR2 SQIVND (reference sequence). The CDR3 has 15 amino acids. Unmatched junction bases numbered 16, after V lost 7 bases and J lost 8 bases. CDR3 nucleotide sequence: TGTGCCAGTACCCCAACAGGGGTGCTTCAGAGAGAAGCTTTCTTT. The encoded protein is CASTPTGVLQREAFF. The whole variable domain, filled in from reference TRBV19 and TRBJ1-1, reads DGGITQSPKYLFRKEGQNVTLSCEQNLNHDAMYWYRQDPGQGLRLIYYSQIVNDFQKGDIAEGYSVSREKKESFPLTVTSAQKNPTAFYLCASTPTGVLQREAFFGQGTRLTVV.

CDR3 loop: CASSVTGTNYEQYV. CDR3 DNA sequence: TGTGCCAGCAGCGTGACAGGGACAAACTACGAGCAGTACGTC. The chain couples TRBV5-6 to TRBJ2-7; 7 nucleotides agree with TRBD1. The CDR3 is 14 amino acids. V shed 4 bases, J shed 3 bases, and the junction held 7 bases outside the gene matches. In germline, CDR1 is SGHDT, CDR2 YYEEEE.

The J gene is TRBJ1-1, the V gene TRBV7-2; the match to TRBD1 covers 7 bases. The germline V gene encodes CDR1 SGHTA and CDR2 FQGNSA. The CDR3 spans 15 residues. Trimming cost V 4 bases and J 5 bases; bases outside gene matches: 10. CDR3: CASSSTGLPRTEAFF. CDR3 DNA: TGTGCCAGCAGCTCGACAGGGCTCCCGAGGACTGAAGCTTTCTTT.

The J gene is TRBJ2-7, the V gene TRBV4-3, with a weak D call TRBD2 (6 bases). Germline V gene lookup returns CDR1 LGHNA and CDR2 YSLEER. V dropped 1 base and J dropped 1 base, with 11 bases sitting between them. This CDR3 region has 15 residues. CDR3 nucleotides: TGCGCCAGCAGCCAAGGGGACTCCTCTTCCTACGAGCAGTACTTC. Its translation: CASSQGDSSSYEQYF.

The chain uses TRBV27 and TRBJ2-2; D may be TRBD1 (7 bases). The length of the CDR3 is 16 residues. V lost 10 bases and J 4 bases, leaving 22 bases between the germline ends. Germline assignment: CDR1 MNHEY and CDR2 SMNVEV (reference sequence). CDR3: CATSPRGTVVTGELFF. CDR3 nucleotides: TGTGCCACCTCTCCACGCGGGACAGTAGTCACCGGGGAGCTGTTTTTT.

The chain recombines TRBV24-1 with TRBJ2-7; TRBD1 matches 7 bases. The germline gives CDR1 KGHDR, CDR2 SFDVKD. CDR3 length: 15 amino acids. With 7 bases clipped from V and 1 base from J, the junction kept 9 bases outside the gene matches. The CDR3 reads CATSAGTVTSYEQYF. As DNA, the CDR3 is TGTGCCACCAGCGCCGGGACAGTCACATCCTACGAGCAGTACTTC.